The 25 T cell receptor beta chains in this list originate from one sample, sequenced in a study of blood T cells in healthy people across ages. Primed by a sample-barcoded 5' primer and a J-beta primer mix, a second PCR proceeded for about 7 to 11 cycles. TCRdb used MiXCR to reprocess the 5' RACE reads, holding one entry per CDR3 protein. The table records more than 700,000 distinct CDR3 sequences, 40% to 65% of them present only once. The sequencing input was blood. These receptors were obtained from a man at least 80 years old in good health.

CDR3 DNA sequence: TGTGCCAGCAGTCACCGGGACTTGTACAATGAGCAGTTCTTC. Translating gives CASSHRDLYNEQFF. This chain joins TRBV7-9 and TRBJ2-1; D possibly corresponds to TRBD2 (6 bases). Trimming stripped 6 bases from V and 4 bases from J, with 13 bases between. This CDR3 has 14 residues. Germline V gene lookup returns CDR1 SEHNR and CDR2 FQNEAQ (reference sequence).

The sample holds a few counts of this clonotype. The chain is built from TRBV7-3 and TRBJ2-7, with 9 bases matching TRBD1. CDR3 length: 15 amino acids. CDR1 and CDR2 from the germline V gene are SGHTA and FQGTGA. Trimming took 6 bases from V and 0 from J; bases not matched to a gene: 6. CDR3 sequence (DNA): TGTGCCAGCAGTCCCGGACAGGGGAGCTCCTACGAGCAGTACTTC. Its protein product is CASSPGQGSSYEQYF.

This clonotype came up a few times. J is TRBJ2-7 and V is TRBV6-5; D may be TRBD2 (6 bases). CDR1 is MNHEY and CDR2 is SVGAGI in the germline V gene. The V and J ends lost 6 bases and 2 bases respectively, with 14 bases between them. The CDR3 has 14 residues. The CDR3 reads CASRSGTGAYEQYF. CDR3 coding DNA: TGTGCCAGCAGATCCGGGACTGGCGCCTACGAGCAGTACTTC.

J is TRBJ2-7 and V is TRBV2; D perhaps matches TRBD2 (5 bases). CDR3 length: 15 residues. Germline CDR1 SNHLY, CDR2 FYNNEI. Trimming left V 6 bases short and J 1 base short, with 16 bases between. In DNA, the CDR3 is TGTGCCAGCAGGATAGCTATAAGCGGATCCTACGAGCAGTACTTC. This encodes CASRIAISGSYEQYF.

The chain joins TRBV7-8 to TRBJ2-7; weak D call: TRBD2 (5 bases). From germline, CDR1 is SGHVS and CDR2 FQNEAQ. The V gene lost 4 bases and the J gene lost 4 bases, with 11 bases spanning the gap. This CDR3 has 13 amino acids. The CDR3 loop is CASSSLGSYEQYF. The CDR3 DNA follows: TGTGCCAGCAGCTCACTAGGCAGTTACGAGCAGTACTTC.

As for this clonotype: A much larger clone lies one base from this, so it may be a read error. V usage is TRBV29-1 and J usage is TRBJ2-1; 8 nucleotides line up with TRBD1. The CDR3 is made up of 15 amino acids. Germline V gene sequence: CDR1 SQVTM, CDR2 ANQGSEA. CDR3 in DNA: TGCAGCATTGAGGAGGGACAGGCGGGACGGGGTCGGCAGTTCTTC. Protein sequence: CSIEEGQAGRGRQFF.

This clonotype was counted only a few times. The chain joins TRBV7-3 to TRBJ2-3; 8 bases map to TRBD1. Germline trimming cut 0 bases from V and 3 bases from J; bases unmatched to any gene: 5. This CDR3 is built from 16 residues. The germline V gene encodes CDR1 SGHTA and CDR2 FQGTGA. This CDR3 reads CASSLTRDRGTDTQYF. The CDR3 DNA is TGTGCCAGCAGCTTAACCCGAGACAGGGGAACAGATACGCAGTATTTT.

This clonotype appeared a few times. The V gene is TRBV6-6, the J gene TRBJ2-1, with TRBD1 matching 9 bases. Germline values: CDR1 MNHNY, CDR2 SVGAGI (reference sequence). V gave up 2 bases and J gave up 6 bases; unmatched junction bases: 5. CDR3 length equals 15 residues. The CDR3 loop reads CASSYGTGLGNEQFF. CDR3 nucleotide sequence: TGTGCCAGCAGTTACGGGACAGGGTTGGGCAATGAGCAGTTCTTC.

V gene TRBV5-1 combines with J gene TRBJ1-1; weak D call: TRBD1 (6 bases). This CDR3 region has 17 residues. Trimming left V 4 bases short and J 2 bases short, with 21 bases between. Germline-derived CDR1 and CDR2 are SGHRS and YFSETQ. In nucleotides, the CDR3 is TGCGCCAGCAGCGCTGGTACAGGGCCCGGGGTCAACACTGAAGCTTTCTTT. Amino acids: CASSAGTGPGVNTEAFF.

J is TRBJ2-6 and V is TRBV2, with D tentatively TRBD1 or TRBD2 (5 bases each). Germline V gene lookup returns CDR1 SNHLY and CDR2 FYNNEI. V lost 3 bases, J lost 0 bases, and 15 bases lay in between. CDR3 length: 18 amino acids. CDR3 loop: CASSERGSPRSGANVLTF. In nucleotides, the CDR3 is TGTGCCAGCAGTGAGAGGGGCAGCCCTCGCTCTGGGGCCAACGTCCTGACTTTC. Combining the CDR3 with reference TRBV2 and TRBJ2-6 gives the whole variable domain EPEVTQTPSHQVTQMGQEVILRCVPISNHLYFYWYRQILGQKVEFLVSFYNNEISEKSEIFDDQFSVERPDGSNFTLKIRSTKLEDSAMYFCASSERGSPRSGANVLTFGAGSRLTVL.

The CDR3 protein is CAISELREETQFF. CDR3 sequence (DNA): TGTGCCATCAGTGAGTTGAGGGAAGAGACCCAGTTCTTC. The V and J genes are TRBV10-3 and TRBJ2-1; TRBD2 might be the D (5 bases). The germline gives CDR1 ENHRY, CDR2 SYGVKD. V dropped 1 base and J dropped 13 bases, with 14 bases sitting between them. This CDR3 has 13 residues.

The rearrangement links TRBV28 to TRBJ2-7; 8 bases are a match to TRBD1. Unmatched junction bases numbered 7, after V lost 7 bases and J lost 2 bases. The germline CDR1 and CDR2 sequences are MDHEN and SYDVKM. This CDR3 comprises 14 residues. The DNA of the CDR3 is TGTGCCAGCATCTTGAGACAGGGGACCTACGAGCAGTACTTC. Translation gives CASILRQGTYEQYF.

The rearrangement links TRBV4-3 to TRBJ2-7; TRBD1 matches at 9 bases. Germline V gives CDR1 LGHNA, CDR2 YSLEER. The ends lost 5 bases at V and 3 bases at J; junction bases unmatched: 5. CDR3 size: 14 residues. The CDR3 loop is CASSKGQGDYEQYF. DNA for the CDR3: TGCGCCAGCAGCAAGGGACAGGGAGACTACGAGCAGTACTTC.

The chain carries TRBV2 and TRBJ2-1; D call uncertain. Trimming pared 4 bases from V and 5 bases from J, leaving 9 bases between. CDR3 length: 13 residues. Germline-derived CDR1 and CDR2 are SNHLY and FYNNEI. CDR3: CASSGWAHNEQFF. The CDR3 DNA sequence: TGTGCCAGCAGTGGATGGGCCCACAATGAGCAGTTCTTC.

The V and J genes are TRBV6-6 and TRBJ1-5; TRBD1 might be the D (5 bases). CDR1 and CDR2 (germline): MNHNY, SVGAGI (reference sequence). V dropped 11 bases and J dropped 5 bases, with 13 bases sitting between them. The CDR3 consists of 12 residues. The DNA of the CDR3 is TGTGCCTGTGGCAGGGCTGATCAGCCCCAGCATTTT. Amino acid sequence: CACGRADQPQHF.

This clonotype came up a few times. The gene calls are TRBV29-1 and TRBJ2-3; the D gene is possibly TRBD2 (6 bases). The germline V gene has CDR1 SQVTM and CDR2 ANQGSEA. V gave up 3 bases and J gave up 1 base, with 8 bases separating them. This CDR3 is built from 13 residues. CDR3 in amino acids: CSVDWGGTDTQYF. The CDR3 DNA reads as TGCAGCGTTGATTGGGGGGGCACAGATACGCAGTATTTT.

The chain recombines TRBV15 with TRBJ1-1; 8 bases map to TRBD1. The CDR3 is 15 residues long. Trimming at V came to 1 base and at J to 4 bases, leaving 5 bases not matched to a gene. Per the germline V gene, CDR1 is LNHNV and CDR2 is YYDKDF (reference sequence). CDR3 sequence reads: CATSRGQGAGTEAFF. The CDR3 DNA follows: TGTGCCACCAGCAGAGGTCAGGGGGCGGGCACTGAAGCTTTCTTT.

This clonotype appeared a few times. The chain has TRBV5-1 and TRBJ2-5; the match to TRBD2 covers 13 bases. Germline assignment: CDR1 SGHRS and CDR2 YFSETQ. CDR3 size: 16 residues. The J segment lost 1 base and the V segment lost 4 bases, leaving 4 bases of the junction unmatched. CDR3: CASSPGLAGPQETQYF. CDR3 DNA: TGCGCCAGCAGCCCGGGACTAGCGGGACCCCAAGAGACCCAGTACTTC.

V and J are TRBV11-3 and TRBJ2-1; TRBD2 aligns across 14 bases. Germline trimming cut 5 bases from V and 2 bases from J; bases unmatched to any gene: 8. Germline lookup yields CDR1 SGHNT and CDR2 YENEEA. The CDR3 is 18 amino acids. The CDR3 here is CASSGRGTSGGTYNEQFF. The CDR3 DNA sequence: TGTGCCAGCAGCGGGCGGGGGACTAGCGGGGGTACCTACAATGAGCAGTTCTTC. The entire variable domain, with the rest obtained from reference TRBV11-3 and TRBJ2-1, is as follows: EAGVVQSPRYKIIEKKQPVAFWCNPISGHNTLYWYLQNLGQGPELLIRYENEEAVDDSQLPKDRFSAERLKGVDSTLKIQPAELGDSAVYLCASSGRGTSGGTYNEQFFGPGTRLTVL.

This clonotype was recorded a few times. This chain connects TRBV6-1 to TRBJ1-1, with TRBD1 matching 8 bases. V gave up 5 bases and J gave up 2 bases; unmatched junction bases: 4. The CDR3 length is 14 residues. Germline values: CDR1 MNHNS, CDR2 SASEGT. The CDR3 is CASSRQGRNTEAFF. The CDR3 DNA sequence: TGTGCCAGCAGTCGACAGGGGCGCAACACTGAAGCTTTCTTT.

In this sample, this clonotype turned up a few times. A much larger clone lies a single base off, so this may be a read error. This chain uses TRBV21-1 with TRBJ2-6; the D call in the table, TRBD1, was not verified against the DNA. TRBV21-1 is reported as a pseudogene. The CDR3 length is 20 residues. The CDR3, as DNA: TGTGCCAGCAGCAGTAAGACTGAACGCTCTGTCTCTACTGGGGCCAACGTCCTGACTTTC. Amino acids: CASSSKTERSVSTGANVLTF.

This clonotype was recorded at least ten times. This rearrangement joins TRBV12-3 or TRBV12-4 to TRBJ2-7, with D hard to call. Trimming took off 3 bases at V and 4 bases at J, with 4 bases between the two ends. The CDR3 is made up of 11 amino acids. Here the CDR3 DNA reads TGTGCCAGCAGTTTTAATTACGAGCAGTACTTC. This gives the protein CASSFNYEQYF.

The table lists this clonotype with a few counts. The CDR3 DNA follows: TGTGCCAGCAGTTACTACGGGACAGGCTCAGATACGCAGTATTTT. Its translation is CASSYYGTGSDTQYF. This sequence joins TRBV6-5 and TRBJ2-3; 8 nucleotides line up with TRBD1. The V gene's germline CDR1 is MNHEY and CDR2 SVGAGI. Trimming at V came to 1 base and at J to 4 bases, leaving 4 bases not matched to a gene. The CDR3 sequence is 15 residues long.

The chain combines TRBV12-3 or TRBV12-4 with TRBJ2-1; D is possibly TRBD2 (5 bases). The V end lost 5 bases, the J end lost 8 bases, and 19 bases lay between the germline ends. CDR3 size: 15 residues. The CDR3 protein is CASSPSLLGSDEQFF. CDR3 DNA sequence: TGTGCCAGCAGTCCATCCCTCCTGGGGAGCGATGAGCAGTTCTTC.

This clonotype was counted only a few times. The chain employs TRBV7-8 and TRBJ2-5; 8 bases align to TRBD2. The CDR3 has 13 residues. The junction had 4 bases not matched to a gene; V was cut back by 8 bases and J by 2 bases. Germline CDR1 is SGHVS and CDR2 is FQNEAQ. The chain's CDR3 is CASGSGEQETQYF. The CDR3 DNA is TGTGCCAGCGGTAGCGGGGAACAAGAGACCCAGTACTTC.